The clone carrying this T cell receptor (beta chain) appeared a few times. These data belong to a study of cytotoxic CD8 clonotypes in ibrutinib-treated CLL. This table comes from immunoSEQ multiplex PCR, and its TCRdb copy is limited to in-frame clones, with some not included. The table lists hundreds of thousands of clones, around 66% of them singletons. Trimming at V came to 4 bases and at J to 4 bases, leaving 7 bases not matched to a gene. The CDR3 is made up of 14 amino acids. Germline V CDR1 and CDR2: SGDLS, YYNGEE. Sequencing was performed on PBMCs, taken after 36 months of ibrutinib treatment. This TCR came from a human donor with chronic lymphocytic leukemia. This chain joins TRBV9 and TRBJ2-7; 8 nucleotides match TRBD2. The CDR3 DNA is TGTGCCAGCAGCCCCCGTCGGGGGGGATACGAGCAGTACTTC. This translates into CASSPRRGGYEQYF. The variable domain in full, completed from reference TRBV9 and TRBJ2-7, reads DSGVTQTPKHLITATGQRVTLRCSPRSGDLSVYWYQQSLDQGLQFLIQYYNGEERAKGNILERFSAQQFPDLHSELNLSSLELGDSALYFCASSPRRGGYEQYFGPGTRLTVT.